Presented here are 32 T cell receptor beta chains from one specimen sequenced in a study of blood T cell repertoires in COVID-19. Produced via immunoSEQ multiplex PCR; TCRdb's table is partial and in-frame only. This sample has roughly 250,000 clones, with about 85% found just once. Sequencing was performed on peripheral blood. Receptors were obtained from a human donor with COVID-19, enrolled during active disease. The donor label of this sample is uncertain.

This clone was seen more than once but under ten times. At the DNA level, this CDR3 is encoded by other sequences in the same sample as well. CDR3 loop: CASSGTGGPYEQYF. The CDR3, as DNA: TGCGCCAGCAGCGGAACAGGGGGACCCTACGAGCAGTACTTC. The chain carries TRBV5-1 and TRBJ2-7, with 8 nucleotides matching TRBD1. V lost 4 bases, J lost 2 bases, and 5 bases stayed unmatched. The CDR3 is 14 residues long. Germline V gene data show CDR1 as SGHRS and CDR2 as YFSETQ.

The rearrangement uses TRBV12-3 or TRBV12-4 and TRBJ1-4; the D is unclear. Trimming cost V 5 bases and J 8 bases, with 9 bases left between them. CDR3 length: 12 residues. Here the CDR3 reads CASSRSLEKLFF. For the CDR3, the DNA is TGTGCCAGCAGTCGTAGCTTGGAAAAACTGTTTTTT.

This clone was counted a few times. V is TRBV6-5 and J is TRBJ1-6; 9 nucleotides match TRBD1. Trimming removed 6 bases from V and 7 bases from J; junction bases left unmatched: 7. Germline V CDR1 and CDR2: MNHEY, SVGAGI. The CDR3 is 15 amino acids. CDR3: CASRPPGQGNSPLHF. CDR3 DNA: TGTGCCAGCAGGCCGCCGGGACAGGGAAATTCACCCCTCCACTTT.

The CDR3 is CASSIVRRGNNEQFF. As DNA, the CDR3 is TGTGCCAGTAGTATAGTTCGCAGGGGAAACAATGAGCAGTTCTTC. This chain uses TRBV19 with TRBJ2-1; D is possibly TRBD1 (6 bases). The CDR3 is 15 amino acids. V was cut by 1 base and J by 5 bases, with 12 bases left in between. The germline gives CDR1 LNHDA, CDR2 SQIVND (reference sequence).

The rearrangement links TRBV7-2 to TRBJ1-5; D call uncertain. This CDR3 region has 14 residues. Germline CDR1 reads SGHTA; CDR2 reads FQGNSA. V was pared by 3 bases and J by 4 bases, with 10 bases between. CDR3 amino acids: CASSFRDWNQPQHF. The DNA of the CDR3 is TGTGCCAGCAGCTTTCGAGATTGGAATCAGCCCCAGCATTTT.

This rearrangement joins TRBV6-6 to TRBJ1-3; D not resolved. There are 12 residues in the CDR3. Trimming stripped 10 bases from V and 4 bases from J, with 11 bases between. CDR1 is MNHNY, CDR2 SVGAGI, per germline (reference sequence). CDR3 nucleotides: TGTGCCACCAACGGGTGGGGAAACACCATATATTTT. This encodes CATNGWGNTIYF.

V and J are TRBV5-1 and TRBJ1-5; D gene unclear. V shed 5 bases and J shed 5 bases, with 11 bases lying between them. The CDR3 consists of 13 residues. Germline lookup yields CDR1 SGHRS and CDR2 YFSETQ. The DNA for the CDR3 is TGCGCCAGCAGGGTAGAACTGGATCAGCCCCAGCATTTT. The encoded protein is CASRVELDQPQHF.

The V call is TRBV9, the J call TRBJ1-3; the D gene is possibly TRBD1 (6 bases). CDR3 length equals 15 residues. Trimming took off 4 bases at V and 0 bases at J, with 11 bases between the two ends. Germline CDR1 is SGDLS and CDR2 is YYNGEE. This CDR3 reads CASSITDSSGNTIYF. The DNA of the CDR3 is TGTGCCAGCAGCATCACGGACAGCTCTGGAAACACCATATATTTT.

This clone showed up just a few times. CDR3 sequence: CASSEASKGARGYTF. CDR3 DNA sequence: TGTGCCAGCAGTGAAGCCTCTAAGGGGGCCCGTGGCTACACCTTC. J is TRBJ1-2 and V is TRBV6-1; 7 positions agree with TRBD1. Trimming removed 0 bases from V and 7 bases from J; junction bases left unmatched: 8. Germline CDR1 MNHNS, CDR2 SASEGT. There are 15 residues in the CDR3.

This chain connects TRBV27 to TRBJ2-1; TRBD1 is a possible D gene (7 bases). This CDR3 has 16 residues. Deletions cut 8 bases from V and 4 bases from J, with 21 bases between. Germline V gene sequence: CDR1 MNHEY, CDR2 SMNVEV (reference sequence). DNA for the CDR3: TGTGCCAGCTCCAGGGGGGCCGCGGTCTCTTACAATGAGCAGTTCTTC. Translating it yields CASSRGAAVSYNEQFF.

CDR3 protein: CASSAITGGDPTSYTF. The CDR3 DNA follows: TGCGCCAGCAGCGCCATTACAGGGGGCGACCCAACGAGCTACACCTTC. The chain carries TRBV5-1 and TRBJ1-2; 9 bases map to TRBD1. CDR3 length equals 16 residues. The germline gives CDR1 SGHRS, CDR2 YFSETQ. The V gene end was trimmed by 4 bases and the J gene end by 9 bases; junction bases not matched to a gene: 16.

The rearrangement uses TRBV5-1 and TRBJ1-2; D is perhaps TRBD1 (6 bases). V shed 4 bases and J shed 4 bases, with 17 bases lying between them. The CDR3 length is 15 residues. Germline lookup yields CDR1 SGHRS and CDR2 YFSETQ. CDR3 nucleotide sequence: TGCGCCAGCAGCGCCTCACAGGGATGGAGCTATGGCTACACCTTC. Protein: CASSASQGWSYGYTF.

The V gene is TRBV6-5, the J gene TRBJ1-2; no clear D gene. Looked up from germline, CDR1 is MNHEY and CDR2 is SVGAGI. V dropped 0 bases and J dropped 2 bases, with 13 bases sitting between them. The CDR3 contains 16 residues. The CDR3 nucleotides read TGTGCCAGCAGTTACTCTTCCGACACAAAGAACTATGGCTACACCTTC. It is translated as CASSYSSDTKNYGYTF.

This chain links TRBV5-1 with TRBJ2-7; weak D call: TRBD2 (5 bases). CDR1 SGHRS and CDR2 YFSETQ come from the germline V gene. This CDR3 has 17 amino acids. V was shortened by 0 bases and J by 2 bases, with 18 bases between the two germline ends. The chain's CDR3 is CASSLARERTVTYEQYF. CDR3 DNA sequence: TGCGCCAGCAGCTTGGCTAGGGAGCGCACGGTCACCTACGAGCAGTACTTC.

This rearrangement joins TRBV6-5 to TRBJ1-3; tentative D call: TRBD1 (5 bases). V was shortened by 11 bases and J by 0 bases, with 11 bases between the two germline ends. The length of the CDR3 is 13 residues. CDR1 and CDR2 from the germline V gene are MNHEY and SVGAGI. This chain's CDR3 is CASRGSSGNTIYF. For the CDR3, the DNA is TGTGCCTCTAGGGGAAGCTCTGGAAACACCATATATTTT.

V usage is TRBV29-1 and J usage is TRBJ2-3; D may be TRBD1 (6 bases). Germline CDR1 is SQVTM and CDR2 is ANQGSEA. This CDR3 spans 11 amino acids. V was trimmed by 5 bases and J by 5 bases, leaving 8 bases between them. CDR3 in DNA: TGCAGCGTTTTAGGGGGAGATACGCAGTATTTT. Residues: CSVLGGDTQYF.

This clone was seen only once. J is TRBJ2-1 and V is TRBV7-2, with D possibly being TRBD2 (6 bases). In germline, CDR1 is SGHTA, CDR2 FQGNSA. V lost 2 bases and J lost 0, with 11 bases in between. The length of the CDR3 is 16 residues. CDR3 loop: CASSLPGSPSYNEQFF. The CDR3 region has the DNA TGTGCCAGCAGCTTACCCGGGAGCCCCTCCTACAATGAGCAGTTCTTC.

The chain employs TRBV11-3 and TRBJ2-3, with 8 bases fitting TRBD2. This CDR3 is 13 amino acids long. The germline gives CDR1 SGHNT, CDR2 YENEEA. With 5 bases clipped from V and 11 bases from J, the junction kept 9 bases outside the gene matches. This CDR3 reads CASSPHPGLGQYF. DNA of the CDR3: TGTGCCAGCAGCCCCCACCCGGGACTAGGGCAGTATTTT. The full variable domain, completed using reference TRBV11-3 and TRBJ2-3, is EAGVVQSPRYKIIEKKQPVAFWCNPISGHNTLYWYLQNLGQGPELLIRYENEEAVDDSQLPKDRFSAERLKGVDSTLKIQPAELGDSAVYLCASSPHPGLGQYFGPGTRLTVL.

CDR3 residues: CASLRAGGFYEQYF. CDR3 sequence (DNA): TGTGCCAGCCTGAGAGCGGGAGGCTTCTACGAGCAGTACTTC. This sequence joins TRBV28 and TRBJ2-7; TRBD2 aligns across 9 bases. J gave up 3 bases and V 8 bases, and 8 bases lay outside the gene matches. Germline V CDR1 and CDR2: MDHEN, SYDVKM. CDR3 size: 14 residues.

The rearrangement joins TRBV3-1 (or the pseudogene TRBV3-2) to TRBJ1-1; tentative D call: TRBD1 (5 bases). V dropped 0 bases and J dropped 0 bases, with 11 bases sitting between them. The CDR3 is 16 residues long. Germline-derived CDR1 and CDR2 are LGHDT and YNNKEL (reference sequence). The CDR3 sequence is CASSQEGRALNTEAFF. The CDR3 DNA follows: TGTGCCAGCAGCCAAGAAGGCAGGGCATTGAACACTGAAGCTTTCTTT.

The chain recombines TRBV7-9 with TRBJ2-1, with TRBD2 as a possible D gene (6 bases). V was cut by 1 base and J by 9 bases, with 16 bases left in between. The CDR3 has 15 residues. The V gene's germline CDR1 is SEHNR and CDR2 FQNEAQ (reference sequence). This CDR3 is CASSLGGIALGEQFF. The CDR3 nucleotides read TGTGCCAGCAGCTTAGGCGGGATAGCGCTCGGTGAGCAGTTCTTC. Full variable domain (missing parts from reference TRBV7-9 and TRBJ2-1): DTGVSQNPRHKITKRGQNVTFRCDPISEHNRLYWYRQTLGQGPEFLTYFQNEAQLEKSRLLSDRFSAERPKGSFSTLEIQRTEQGDSAMYLCASSLGGIALGEQFFGPGTRLTVL.

The chain links TRBV7-8 to TRBJ1-5; D remains ambiguous. Germline values: CDR1 SGHVS, CDR2 FQNEAQ. The germline V and J ends were trimmed by 1 base and 7 bases, with 11 bases remaining between them. The CDR3 runs to 14 residues. The DNA of the CDR3 is TGTGCCAGCAGCTTAGTACGAGCAGGACAGCCCCAGCATTTT. As protein: CASSLVRAGQPQHF.

This clone was seen ten or more times. V gene TRBV5-6 combines with J gene TRBJ1-6; perhaps TRBD1 as D (6 bases). The CDR3 loop spans 15 amino acids. Trimming shortened V by 5 bases and J by 6 bases, and 15 bases separated the two germline ends. The germline V gene has CDR1 SGHDT and CDR2 YYEEEE. CDR3 loop: CASSPQGLGNSPLHF. In DNA, the CDR3 is TGTGCCAGCAGTCCACAGGGTCTGGGTAATTCACCCCTCCACTTT.

This chain joins TRBV10-3 and TRBJ1-2, with D perhaps TRBD1 (5 bases). The CDR3 is made up of 13 amino acids. Germline V lookup: CDR1 ENHRY, CDR2 SYGVKD. The V and J ends lost 10 bases and 5 bases respectively, with 17 bases between them. The CDR3 coding sequence is TGTGCCACCGGGCGCAGGGATGGGTATGGCTACACCTTC. This gives the protein CATGRRDGYGYTF.

The chain couples TRBV18 to TRBJ1-3; 8 positions agree with TRBD1. V lost 6 bases to trimming and J lost 3 bases; unmatched junction nucleotides: 4. Germline V gives CDR1 KGHSH, CDR2 LQKENI. This CDR3 is 14 amino acids long. CDR3 DNA sequence: TGTGCCAGCTCTTTGGACAGGGTTGGAAACACCATATATTTT. Translated: CASSLDRVGNTIYF. Together with reference TRBV18 and TRBJ1-3, the CDR3 gives the full variable domain: NAGVMQNPRHLVRRRGQEARLRCSPMKGHSHVYWYRQLPEEGLKFMVYLQKENIIDESGMPKERFSAEFPKEGPSILRIQQVVRGDSAAYFCASSLDRVGNTIYFGEGSWLTVV.

The chain recombines TRBV21-1 with TRBJ2-4; the DNA was not used to check the table's D call, TRBD1. TRBV21-1 is a pseudogene locus. This CDR3 is 18 amino acids long. The CDR3 DNA reads as TGTGCCAGCAGGATGGGACAGGGGGCTTCCCTATCCAAAAACATTCAGTACTTC. Residues: CASRMGQGASLSKNIQYF.

This chain links TRBV12-5 with TRBJ1-6, with unresolved D. V lost 9 bases, J lost 0 bases, and 15 bases lay in between. Germline CDR1 and CDR2: LGHNT and FRNRAP. The CDR3 consists of 16 residues. The CDR3, as DNA: TGTGCTAGAATGGTGCGTTCGGTCTCCTATAATTCACCCCTCCACTTT. Translation gives CARMVRSVSYNSPLHF.

V gene TRBV27 combines with J gene TRBJ2-1; maybe TRBD2 (5 bases). Trimming took 0 bases from V and 0 from J, leaving 9 bases between them. Germline V CDR1 and CDR2: MNHEY, SMNVEV (reference sequence). This CDR3 is 16 amino acids long. CDR3 nucleotide sequence: TGTGCCAGCAGTTTATCGGCAACTAGCTCCTACAATGAGCAGTTCTTC. Protein sequence: CASSLSATSSYNEQFF.

V gene TRBV7-3 combines with J gene TRBJ2-3; 10 bases align to TRBD2. The CDR3 has 16 amino acids. Losses at the gene ends were 4 bases for V and 5 bases for J; bases not matched to a gene: 9. Germline V gene lookup returns CDR1 SGHTA and CDR2 FQGTGA. The CDR3 loop reads CASSSLPSGSIDTQYF. In DNA form, the CDR3 reads TGTGCCAGCAGCTCCCTCCCTAGCGGGAGTATAGATACGCAGTATTTT.

The rearrangement joins TRBV9 to TRBJ1-3; the D gene is possibly TRBD1 (5 bases). The germline CDR1 and CDR2 sequences are SGDLS and YYNGEE. The V and J ends lost 4 bases and 1 base respectively, with 9 bases between them. There are 14 residues in the CDR3. CDR3 coding DNA: TGTGCCAGCAGCCCAGGGTATTCTGGAAACACCATATATTTT. It yields the protein CASSPGYSGNTIYF.

This clone is a singleton in its sample. The DNA of the CDR3 is TGCAGCGTCGGTAGCGGGAACCCCCAAGAGACCCAGTACTTC. This sequence encodes CSVGSGNPQETQYF. The rearrangement joins TRBV29-1 to TRBJ2-5; TRBD2 aligns across 8 bases. Unmatched junction bases numbered 7, after V lost 6 bases and J lost 1 base. Germline CDR1 is SQVTM and CDR2 is ANQGSEA. The CDR3 is 14 residues long.

This clone was counted a single time. The chain carries TRBV29-1 and TRBJ2-5; 11 bases agree with TRBD2. This CDR3 region has 13 residues. V was clipped by 4 bases and J by 3 bases; unmatched bases: 1. The V gene's germline CDR1 is SQVTM and CDR2 ANQGSEA. CDR3 nucleotide sequence: TGCAGCGTTGTGACTAGCGGGGAAGAGACCCAGTACTTC. It codes for CSVVTSGEETQYF. The full variable domain, its missing parts supplied by reference TRBV29-1 and TRBJ2-5, is SAVISQKPSRDICQRGTSLTIQCQVDSQVTMMFWYRQQPGQSLTLIATANQGSEATYESGFVIDKFPISRPNLTFSTLTVSNMSPEDSSIYLCSVVTSGEETQYFGPGTRLLVL.